A selection of T cell receptor beta chains follows, all from one sample in a study of CD8+ T cells in alopecia areata. Sequenced by immunoSEQ multiplex PCR; TCRdb stores in-frame clones only, minus some. The data show 150,000 to 250,000 clones, with roughly 60% seen just once and roughly 5% held by the top ten. The sequencing used CD4+ T cells sorted from blood, collected at week 24, from a patient treated with tofacitinib. The receptor source for this set is a human donor with alopecia areata. Both conserved end residues are part of each CDR3. The D gene is left open where the match is weak. Where a row states a size, it is once, few, many or the class of an expanded clone; other rows omit it.

d_call clone_size j_call v_call cdr3_nt cdr3_aa
. few TRBJ1-2 TRBV27 TGTGCCAGCTCGAATTTTAACTATGGCTACACCTTC CASSNFNYGYTF
. few TRBJ2-5 TRBV7-2 TGTGCCAGCAGCTTACTAGAGTGGGAGACCCAGTACTTC CASSLLEWETQYF
. . TRBJ2-7 TRBV7-6 TGTGCCAGCAGCTTAGATCAGTCCTACGAGCAGTACTTC CASSLDQSYEQYF
. . TRBJ1-4 TRBV29-1 TGCAGCGTTGATGGGGGCGTGGGTGCAACTAATGAAAAACTGTTTTTT CSVDGGVGATNEKLFF
TRBD1 . TRBJ1-6 TRBV4-3 TGCGCCAGCAGCCAAGACGGGACAGCTAATTCACCCCTCCACTTT CASSQDGTANSPLHF
TRBD2 . TRBJ2-7 TRBV6-1 TGTGCCAGCACCAAGAGACTAGCGGGAGATGAGCAGTACTTC CASTKRLAGDEQYF
TRBD1 . TRBJ1-2 TRBV4-3 TGCGCCAGCAGCCGACTCGGACAGGAAGCCTATGGCTACACCTTC CASSRLGQEAYGYTF
. few TRBJ2-1 TRBV4-1 TGCGCCAGCTGCCCTCCCGGGGGCAGGGATGAGCAGTTCTTC CASCPPGGRDEQFF
. . TRBJ2-4 TRBV28 TGTGCCAGCAGTGATACGGTAGCCAAAAACATTCAGTACTTC CASSDTVAKNIQYF
. . TRBJ1-2 TRBV6-1 TGTGCCAGCAGTCTCTTTAGGACAGTCATGGAGGGCTACACCTTC CASSLFRTVMEGYTF
. . TRBJ1-2 TRBV5-1 TGCGCCAGCAGCCCCAGGGGCGACACCTTC CASSPRGDTF
. . TRBJ2-1 TRBV7-2 TGTGCCAGCAGCCCCACGGGGGATAGATACAATGAGCAGTTCTTC CASSPTGDRYNEQFF
. . TRBJ2-5 TRBV28 TGTGCCAGCACCGAGATCTTCTTAAAGACCCAGTACTTC CASTEIFLKTQYF
. . TRBJ1-4 TRBV6-5 TGTGCCAGCAGTCACCAAAACGGGGAAAAACTGTTTTTT CASSHQNGEKLFF
TRBD1 . TRBJ1-5 TRBV4-2 TGTGCCAGCAGCCAAGGGGGGACAGGGGATCAGCCCCAGCATTTT CASSQGGTGDQPQHF
. . TRBJ2-2 TRBV9 TGTGCCAGCAGCCCCCCGGGTTTCGGGGAGCTGTTTTTT CASSPPGFGELFF
TRBD1 once TRBJ1-4 TRBV14 TGTGCCAGCAGCCGCCGACAGAGCGCACCAGGGGGAAAACTGTTTTTT CASSRRQSAPGGKLFF
. . TRBJ1-1 TRBV29-1 TGCAGCGCAGGTGATCCTAACACTGAAGCTTTCTTT CSAGDPNTEAFF
TRBD2 . TRBJ2-3 TRBV30 TGTGCCTGGAGTGTAGGAGCGGGAGACCCGCAGTATTTT CAWSVGAGDPQYF
TRBD2 . TRBJ2-6 TRBV18 TGTGCCAGCTCACCAGGACTGCCGGGACTAGCGGTAGCCGGGGCCAACGTCCTGACTTTC CASSPGLPGLAVAGANVLTF
TRBD1 . TRBJ1-5 TRBV27 TGTGCCAGCATTAGGGACAGGGGGCCCAATAGCAATCAGCCCCAGCATTTT CASIRDRGPNSNQPQHF
. few TRBJ1-2 TRBV9 TGTGCCAGCAGCGTAGGAGGGAATGCTAACTATGGCTACACCTTC CASSVGGNANYGYTF
TRBD1 . TRBJ2-7 TRBV28 TGTGCCAGCAGTCCCCAGGGGACAGGAGCTTACGAGCAGTACTTC CASSPQGTGAYEQYF
TRBD1 . TRBJ2-7 TRBV5-1 TGCGCCAGCAGCAGAACCGGGACAGCAACCTACGAGCAGTACTTC CASSRTGTATYEQYF
. once TRBJ2-1 TRBV11-2 TGTGCCAGCAGCTTAGGGTTCGGGGGAGTTGAGCAGTTCTTC CASSLGFGGVEQFF
TRBD1 . TRBJ1-2 TRBV2 TGTGCCAGCACGCAAACCGGGACAGAGGCTCTTACCTTC CASTQTGTEALTF
TRBD1 few TRBJ1-2 TRBV29-1 TGCAGCGTGAATGACAGGGCTGGCTACACCTTC CSVNDRAGYTF
TRBD1 . TRBJ2-7 TRBV23-1 TGCGCCAGCAGTCAACCGGACAGGCTTCATGACGAGCAGTACTTC CASSQPDRLHDEQYF
. few TRBJ1-6 TRBV5-6 TGTGCCAGCAGCTTGGGGACTTCGGATTCACCCCTCCACTTT CASSLGTSDSPLHF
TRBD1 few TRBJ2-4 TRBV29-1 TGCAGCGTTGAGGGCGGGACAGGCAAAAACATTCAGTACTTC CSVEGGTGKNIQYF
. . TRBJ2-7 TRBV5-1 TGCGCCAGCAAATCAAACGGTTACGAGCAGTACTTC CASKSNGYEQYF
. . TRBJ1-5 TRBV30 TGTGCCTGGAGTGTCGGCCCATATAGCAATCAGCCCCAGCATTTT CAWSVGPYSNQPQHF
. . TRBJ2-5 TRBV5-4 TGTGCCAGCAGCGGGGCAGGGAGAGAAGAGACCCAGTACTTC CASSGAGREETQYF
. . TRBJ1-2 TRBV29-1 TGCAGCGTTGATGACAGCTATGGCTACACCTTC CSVDDSYGYTF
. . TRBJ1-4 TRBV4-3 TGCGCCAGCAGCCAGATCAGGGCAGCCTATGAAAAACTGTTTTTT CASSQIRAAYEKLFF
. . TRBJ2-7 TRBV6-5 TGTGCCAGCAGCTACTCGACGGACGCCACCTACGAGCAGTACTTC CASSYSTDATYEQYF
. . TRBJ1-2 TRBV27 TGTGCCAGCAGTGTGGGGCAAGGCTATGGCTACACCTTC CASSVGQGYGYTF
. . TRBJ2-5 TRBV30 TGTGCCTGGAGCTGGCGGGGTCCGGAGACCCAGTACTTC CAWSWRGPETQYF
. . TRBJ1-1 TRBV29-1 TGCAGCGTCCAGGGGTTGGACACTGAAGCTTTCTTT CSVQGLDTEAFF
. . TRBJ2-7 TRBV14 TGTGCCAGCAGCCTGGCGTACTACTACGAGCAGTACTTC CASSLAYYYEQYF
. . TRBJ2-6 TRBV5-4 TGTGCCAGCAGCTACCTCGTGACTTTGTCTGGGGCCAACGTCCTGACTTTC CASSYLVTLSGANVLTF
. few TRBJ2-5 TRBV19 TGTGCCAGTAGTATAGGGAAAGAAAAGGGACTCCGAGGGGAGAAGACCCAGTACTTC CASSIGKEKGLRGEKTQYF